Listed below are T cell receptor beta chains from one sample, sequenced in a study of cytomegalovirus exposure and HLA in healthy donors. TCRdb keeps only in-frame clones here, not all; method: immunoSEQ multiplex PCR. The sample lists about 90,000 clones; approximately 79% were seen once. Source material: PBMCs. Receptor source: a man between 25 and 39 years old in good health and CMV-seronegative. Each CDR3 is given with its conserved first and last residue. Each record gives: V gene, clone size, J gene, D gene, CDR3 DNA, CDR3 protein. The D gene is left open where the match is weak. Size is stated for part of the rows, as once, few or many counts, or as a class when the clone is expanded.

TRBV7-6	-	TRBJ1-1	TRBD1	TGTGCCAGCAGTCCAAGGACAGGGGGCACTGAAGCTTTCTTT	CASSPRTGGTEAFF
TRBV7-8	few	TRBJ2-7	-	TGTGCCAGCAGCTCACTGGCAGGGAAGGTCGGGTACGAGCAGTACTTC	CASSSLAGKVGYEQYF
TRBV19	-	TRBJ2-7	TRBD1	TGTGCCAGTAGTGGGGGGACAGGGCGCTCGTCCTACGAGCAGTACTTC	CASSGGTGRSSYEQYF
TRBV11-2	once	TRBJ1-3	-	TGTGCCAGCAGCTTAGTTGATAGTACCATATATTTT	CASSLVDSTIYF
TRBV28	-	TRBJ1-2	TRBD1	TGTGCCAGCAGTGCAGGACAGGGGGCGGATTATGGCTACACCTTC	CASSAGQGADYGYTF
TRBV6-5	-	TRBJ2-7	TRBD1	TGTGCCAGCAGAAAAGACAGGGGGCGGACCAACGAGCAGTACTTC	CASRKDRGRTNEQYF
TRBV7-2	-	TRBJ2-7	-	TGTGCCAGCAGCACTTGGGACAACTACGAGCAGTACTTC	CASSTWDNYEQYF
TRBV14	-	TRBJ2-2	-	TGTGCCAGCAGCCAGGCAGGCCCGGTCACCGGGGAGCTGTTTTTT	CASSQAGPVTGELFF
TRBV5-1	-	TRBJ2-7	-	TGCGCCAGCAGCTTACAGGGGGGGAGCGAGCAGTACTTC	CASSLQGGSEQYF
TRBV18	-	TRBJ2-7	TRBD1	TGTGCCAGCTCACCAGGTACAGGGGAACCCTACGAGCAGTACTTC	CASSPGTGEPYEQYF
TRBV15	-	TRBJ2-3	-	TGTGCCACCGAAAAGGGGGGGGAGGATACGCAGTATTTT	CATEKGGEDTQYF
TRBV18	-	TRBJ2-3	TRBD2	TGTGCCAGCTCACCACCGGGACTAGAGTCGCAGTATTTT	CASSPPGLESQYF
TRBV6-5	once	TRBJ2-3	TRBD2	TGTGCCAGCAGTCAGCGGGGACCTACAGATACGCAGTATTTT	CASSQRGPTDTQYF
TRBV28	few	TRBJ1-5	TRBD1	TGTGCCAGCAGCGCCCGGGACAGGGGAAGCAATCAGCCCCAGCATTTT	CASSARDRGSNQPQHF
TRBV27	-	TRBJ1-1	-	TGTGCCAGCAGTAAGACCGTTTACCGGGACACTGAAGCTTTCTTT	CASSKTVYRDTEAFF
TRBV7-6	-	TRBJ1-4	-	TGTGCCAGCAGCCAGGGGTTATTCGAGGAAAAACTGTTTTTT	CASSQGLFEEKLFF
TRBV7-2	-	TRBJ1-1	-	TGTGCCAGCAGCCACGGACAGTACACTGAAGCTTTCTTT	CASSHGQYTEAFF
TRBV15	-	TRBJ1-3	-	TGTGCCACCAGCAGAGAGGAGGGGGGAAACACCATATATTTT	CATSREEGGNTIYF
TRBV4-1	-	TRBJ2-1	-	TGCGCCAGCAGCCAGGATTGGGGGGGCAACGACAATGAGCAGTTCTTC	CASSQDWGGNDNEQFF
TRBV6-1	-	TRBJ2-7	TRBD1	TGTGCCAGCAGCCGGGACAGGGGGGGTTCCTACGAGCAGTACTTC	CASSRDRGGSYEQYF
TRBV6-5	-	TRBJ2-5	-	TGTGCCAGCAGTTACTCGAGACTACAAGAGACCCAGTACTTC	CASSYSRLQETQYF
TRBV7-6	-	TRBJ1-5	-	TGTGCCAGCAGCTTAGACGGGGGTACGAGCAATCAGCCCCAGCATTTT	CASSLDGGTSNQPQHF
TRBV5-8	-	TRBJ2-2	TRBD2	TGTGCCAGCAGCTTGCTAGCGGGGTCCGGGGAGCTGTTTTTT	CASSLLAGSGELFF
TRBV27	-	TRBJ1-2	TRBD1	TGTGCCAGCAGTTACAGGGACAGGCCGTCGGGGGGCTACACCTTC	CASSYRDRPSGGYTF
TRBV7-6	-	TRBJ2-7	TRBD1	TGTGCCAGCAGCCCGGGACAGGGGACCTACGAGCAGTACTTC	CASSPGQGTYEQYF
TRBV10-1	few	TRBJ2-1	-	TGCGCCAGCAGCCCCTTTTGTGGGCATGAGCAGTTCTTC	CASSPFCGHEQFF
TRBV5-1	-	TRBJ1-4	-	TGCGCCAGCAGCTTTGGATATTGGGGGCAGAAGGGCGAAAAACTGTTTTTT	CASSFGYWGQKGEKLFF
TRBV4-1	-	TRBJ1-5	-	TGCGCCAGCAGCCAAAAGAACCTCACGGGCAATCAGCCCCAGCATTTT	CASSQKNLTGNQPQHF
TRBV7-6	-	TRBJ1-4	TRBD1	TGTGCCAGCAGCTTACGGACAGGTCTTAATGAAAAACTGTTTTTT	CASSLRTGLNEKLFF
TRBV29-1	-	TRBJ2-6	-	TGCAGCGTGGGGGGTTGGTCTGGGGCCAACGTCCTGACTTTC	CSVGGWSGANVLTF
TRBV6-5	-	TRBJ1-2	TRBD1	TGTGCCAGCAGGAGGGACAGGGGGAACTATGGCTACACCTTC	CASRRDRGNYGYTF
TRBV7-2	few	TRBJ2-7	TRBD2	TGTGCCAGCAGCTTAGCGCGGGGGGGCTACGAGCAGTACTTC	CASSLARGGYEQYF
TRBV2	-	TRBJ2-5	TRBD2	TGTGCCAGCAGTGGGCTAGCGGGGTACCTGGAGACCCAGTACTTC	CASSGLAGYLETQYF
TRBV30	-	TRBJ2-5	-	TGTGCCTGGAGTGTGAGGAACCAAGAGACCCAGTACTTC	CAWSVRNQETQYF
TRBV9	-	TRBJ2-7	TRBD2	TGTGCCAGCAGCGCGGGGGGGATTTCCTACGAGCAGTACTTC	CASSAGGISYEQYF
TRBV30	-	TRBJ2-2	-	TGTGCCTGGACCAGTTACCTCCCGAACACCGGGGAGCTGTTTTTT	CAWTSYLPNTGELFF
TRBV7-6	few	TRBJ2-5	TRBD1	TGTGCCAGCAGCCCGACAGGGTCCCGGCAAGAGACCCAGTACTTC	CASSPTGSRQETQYF
TRBV2	-	TRBJ1-4	-	TGTGCCAGCAGTTTAGGGGGAGGGGAAAAACTGTTTTTT	CASSLGGGEKLFF
TRBV9	-	TRBJ1-1	-	TGTGCCAGCAGCCCGATGAATCCAGGGTTGGCGAACACTGAAGCTTTCTTT	CASSPMNPGLANTEAFF
TRBV19	-	TRBJ1-2	-	TGTGCCAGTAGTATTAAAGGCCTTCGAGGGTGGGGTGGCTACACCTTC	CASSIKGLRGWGGYTF
TRBV30	-	TRBJ2-3	-	TGTGCCTGGTCGAGGTTGGCAGATACGCAGTATTTT	CAWSRLADTQYF
TRBV29-1	-	TRBJ1-2	-	TGCAGCGTTGCGGGGTTTAACTATGGCTACACCTTC	CSVAGFNYGYTF
TRBV18	-	TRBJ2-1	-	TGTGCCAGCTCACCACGAGAGGGTGGTGAGCAGTTCTTC	CASSPREGGEQFF
TRBV10-3	-	TRBJ1-1	-	TGTGCCATGAGGCCGGTTGGAGGTTCTAACACTGAAGCTTTCTTT	CAMRPVGGSNTEAFF
TRBV25-1	-	TRBJ1-2	-	TGTGCCAGCAGTGAATATCCCGACGGACAGAGGGCCGGCTACACCTTC	CASSEYPDGQRAGYTF
TRBV6-5	once	TRBJ1-5	-	TGTGCCAGCAGTTGGGCGAGCAATCAGCCCCAGCATTTT	CASSWASNQPQHF